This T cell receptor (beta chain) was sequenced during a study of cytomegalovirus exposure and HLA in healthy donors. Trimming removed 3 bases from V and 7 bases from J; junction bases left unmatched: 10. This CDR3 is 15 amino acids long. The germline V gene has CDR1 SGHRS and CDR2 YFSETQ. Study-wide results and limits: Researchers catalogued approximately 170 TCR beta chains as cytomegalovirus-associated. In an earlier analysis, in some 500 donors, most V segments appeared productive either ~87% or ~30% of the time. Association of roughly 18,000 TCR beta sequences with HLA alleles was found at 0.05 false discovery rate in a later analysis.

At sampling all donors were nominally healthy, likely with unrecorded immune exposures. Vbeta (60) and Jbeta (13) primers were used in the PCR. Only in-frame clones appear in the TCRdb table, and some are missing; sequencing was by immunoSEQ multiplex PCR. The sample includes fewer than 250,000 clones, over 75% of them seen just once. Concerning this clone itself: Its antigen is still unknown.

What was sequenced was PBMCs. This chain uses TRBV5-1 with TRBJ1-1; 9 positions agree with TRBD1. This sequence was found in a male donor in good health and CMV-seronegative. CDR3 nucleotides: TGCGCCAGCAGCTCCCGGACAGGGGTCGTGGATGAAGCTTTCTTT. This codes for CASSSRTGVVDEAFF.